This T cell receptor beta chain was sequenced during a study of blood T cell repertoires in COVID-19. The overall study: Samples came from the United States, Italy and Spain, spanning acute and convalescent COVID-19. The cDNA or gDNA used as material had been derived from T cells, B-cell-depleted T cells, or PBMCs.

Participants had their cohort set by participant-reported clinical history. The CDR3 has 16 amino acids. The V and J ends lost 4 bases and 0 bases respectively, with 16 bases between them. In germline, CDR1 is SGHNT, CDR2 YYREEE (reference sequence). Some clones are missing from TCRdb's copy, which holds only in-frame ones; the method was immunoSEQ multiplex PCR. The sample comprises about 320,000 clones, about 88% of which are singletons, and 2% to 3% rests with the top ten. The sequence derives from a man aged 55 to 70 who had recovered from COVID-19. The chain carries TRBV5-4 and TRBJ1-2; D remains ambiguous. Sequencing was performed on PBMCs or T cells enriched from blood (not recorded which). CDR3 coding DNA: TGTGCCAGCAGCCGTGGGGAGTACATGGCTAACTATGGCTACACCTTC. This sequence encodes CASSRGEYMANYGYTF. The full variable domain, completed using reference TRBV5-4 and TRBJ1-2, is ETGVTQSPTHLIKTRGQQVTLRCSSQSGHNTVSWYQQALGQGPQFIFQYYREEENGRGNFPPRFSGLQFPNYSSELNVNALELDDSALYLCASSRGEYMANYGYTFGSGTRLTVV.